In its sample, the clone carrying this T cell receptor beta chain was seen a few times. Its antigen is not known. This table comes from immunoSEQ multiplex PCR, and its TCRdb copy is limited to in-frame clones, with some not included. This table holds 57,000 or so clones, approximately 72% found once. Researchers isolated CD4+ T cells once about 11 days of culture had elapsed. Two-dose BNT162b2 or mRNA-1273 vaccination was given to participants. These data belong to a study of vaccination effects on CD4 cells after COVID-19. The clonotype was recovered from a human donor who received a COVID-19 vaccine. The sequenced sample was CD4+ T cells from PBMCs cultured without peptide, obtained after COVID-19 vaccination.

The CDR3 loop reads CASSWGQTENSPLHF. The CDR3 nucleotides are TGTGCCAGCAGTTGGGGACAGACTGAAAATTCACCCCTCCACTTT. This sequence joins TRBV27 and TRBJ1-6; 7 nucleotides align to TRBD1. There are 15 residues in the CDR3. V dropped 4 bases and J dropped 7; count of bases not matched to a gene: 7. Per the germline V gene, CDR1 is MNHEY and CDR2 is SMNVEV (reference sequence).